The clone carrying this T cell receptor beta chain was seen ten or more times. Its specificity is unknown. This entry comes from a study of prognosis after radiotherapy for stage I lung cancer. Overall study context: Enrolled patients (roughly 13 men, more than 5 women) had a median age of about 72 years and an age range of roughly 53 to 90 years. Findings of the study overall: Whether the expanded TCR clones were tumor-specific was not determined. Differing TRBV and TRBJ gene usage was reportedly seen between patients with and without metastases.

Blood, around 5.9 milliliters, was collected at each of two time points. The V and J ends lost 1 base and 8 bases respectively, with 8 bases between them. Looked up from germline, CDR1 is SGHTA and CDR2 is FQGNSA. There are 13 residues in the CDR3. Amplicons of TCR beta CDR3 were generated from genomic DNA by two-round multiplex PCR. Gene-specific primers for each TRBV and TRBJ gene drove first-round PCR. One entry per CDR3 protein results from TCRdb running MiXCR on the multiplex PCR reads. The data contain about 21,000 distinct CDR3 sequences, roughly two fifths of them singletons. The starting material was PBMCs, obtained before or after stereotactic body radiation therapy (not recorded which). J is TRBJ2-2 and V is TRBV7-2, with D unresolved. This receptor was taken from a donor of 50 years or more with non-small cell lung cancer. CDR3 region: CASSLVLSGELFF. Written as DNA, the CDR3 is TGTGCCAGCAGCTTAGTCCTATCGGGGGAGCTGTTTTTT. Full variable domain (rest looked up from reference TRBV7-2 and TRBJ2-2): GAGVSQSPSNKVTEKGKDVELRCDPISGHTALYWYRQSLGQGLEFLIYFQGNSAPDKSGLPSDRFSAERTGGSVSTLTIQRTQQEDSAVYLCASSLVLSGELFFGEGSRLTVL.